Listed below are T cell receptor beta chains from one sample, sequenced in a study of CD8+ T cells in alopecia areata. Only in-frame clones appear in the TCRdb table, and some are missing; sequencing was by immunoSEQ multiplex PCR. The sample lists some 190,000 clones, about 47% seen once, with over 9% in the top ten. The starting material was CD8+ T cells sorted from blood, obtained at week 52, from a patient treated with tofacitinib. The receptors were gathered from a human donor with alopecia areata. CDR3s include the opening cysteine and the closing phenylalanine or tryptophan. Fields, in order: J gene, D gene, V gene, clone size, CDR3 length, CDR3 DNA, CDR3 protein. A D gene is named only where the DNA matches it firmly. Clone sizes are given selectively: once, few, many, or a class where the clone is expanded.

TRBJ1-2,NA,TRBV6-6,NA,14,TGTGCCAGCAGTTTACAGGAAACTAACTATGGCTACACCTTC,CASSLQETNYGYTF
TRBJ2-7,NA,TRBV6-6,NA,12,TGTGCCAGCAGCCTTCTTTCCTACGAGCAGTACTTC,CASSLLSYEQYF
TRBJ1-5,TRBD1,TRBV9,once,13,TGTGCCAGCAGCCCCGGGACAGGTCAGCCCCAGCATTTT,CASSPGTGQPQHF
TRBJ2-2,NA,TRBV7-3,few,15,TGTGCCAGCAGCTTGCATGTGGACAACACCGGGGAGCTGTTTTTT,CASSLHVDNTGELFF
TRBJ2-2,TRBD2,TRBV2,few,14,TGTGCCAGCAGTGGACTAGCGCGTACCGGGGAGCTGTTTTTT,CASSGLARTGELFF
TRBJ2-2,NA,TRBV29-1,NA,13,TGCAGCGTTGAACGCAGGGCTCCCGGGGAGCTGTTTTTT,CSVERRAPGELFF
TRBJ1-1,TRBD1,TRBV29-1,NA,16,TGCAGCGTTGAAGATGGGGGACAGCAAATGAACACTGAAGCTTTCTTT,CSVEDGGQQMNTEAFF
TRBJ2-2,NA,TRBV6-4,medium-sized,12,TGTGCCAGCAGTGGGGGCACCGGGGAGCTGTTTTTT,CASSGGTGELFF
TRBJ2-3,NA,TRBV2,NA,16,TGTGCCAGCACTAGAAGGGGGTTGCGGAACACAGATACGCAGTATTTT,CASTRRGLRNTDTQYF
TRBJ2-5,NA,TRBV4-3,NA,16,TGCGCCAGCAGCCAAGCCGCCACAGGATTCCAAGAGACCCAGTACTTC,CASSQAATGFQETQYF
TRBJ2-7,TRBD2,TRBV30,NA,12,TGTGCCTGGAGGGGGGGGTCCTACGAGCAGTACTTC,CAWRGGSYEQYF
TRBJ2-2,TRBD2,TRBV15,NA,18,TGTGCCACCAGCAGAGATCACGGACTAGCGGGGGTATTCGGGGAGCTGTTTTTT,CATSRDHGLAGVFGELFF
TRBJ1-2,TRBD1,TRBV10-3,NA,14,TGTGCCATCAGGCCGGGACAGGAGTTCTATGGCTACACCTTC,CAIRPGQEFYGYTF
TRBJ2-7,TRBD1,TRBV7-6,NA,16,TGTGCCAGCAGCCAGGAGGACAGGGCGGGCTCCTACGAGCAGTACTTC,CASSQEDRAGSYEQYF
TRBJ2-3,NA,TRBV14,NA,15,TGTGCCAGCAGCCAATATGAACGGGGCACAAATACGCAGTATTTT,CASSQYERGTNTQYF
TRBJ2-7,TRBD2,TRBV30,few,16,TGTGCCTGGAGCGGGACTAGCGGGGGCTCCTACTACGAGCAGTACTTC,CAWSGTSGGSYYEQYF
TRBJ2-7,NA,TRBV13,NA,14,TGTGCCAGCAGCCAACCAGCCAGCTCCTACGAGCAGTACTTC,CASSQPASSYEQYF
TRBJ2-3,TRBD2,TRBV11-1,NA,17,TGTGCCAGCAGCCTCGGACGGGGGGGACTTAGCACAGATACGCAGTATTTT,CASSLGRGGLSTDTQYF
TRBJ1-5,NA,TRBV14,NA,16,TGTGCCAGCAGCCAAGACGGAGGGACGAGCAATCAGCCCCAGCATTTT,CASSQDGGTSNQPQHF
TRBJ1-6,TRBD1,TRBV27,NA,14,TGTGCCAGCAGTTTCGACAGGGGACATTCACCCCTCCACTTT,CASSFDRGHSPLHF
TRBJ2-7,NA,TRBV30,NA,14,TGTGCCTGGAGTGTGGGCCAGCCCGCCTACGAGCAGTACTTC,CAWSVGQPAYEQYF
TRBJ1-2,TRBD1,TRBV30,NA,13,TGTGCCTGGAGTGTAGGAGGGGGCCCTGGCTACACCTTC,CAWSVGGGPGYTF
TRBJ2-7,TRBD1,TRBV10-3,NA,15,TGTGCCATCAGCCACCGGACAGGGGGGACCTACGAGCAGTACTTC,CAISHRTGGTYEQYF
TRBJ1-5,NA,TRBV27,NA,12,TGTGCCAGCAGTACAGGGAATCAGCCCCAGCATTTT,CASSTGNQPQHF
TRBJ1-3,NA,TRBV14,NA,15,TGTGCCAGCAGCCATTGGCGGGGGACTGGAAACACCATATATTTT,CASSHWRGTGNTIYF
TRBJ2-1,NA,TRBV29-1,NA,17,TGCAGCGCCAGGGGGGCCCTTACTTTGCGTATATCTGATGAGCAGTTCTTC,CSARGALTLRISDEQFF
TRBJ2-7,NA,TRBV27,NA,13,TGTGCCAGCAGTTTCAAGGGTGGCTACGAGCAGTACTTC,CASSFKGGYEQYF
TRBJ1-5,NA,TRBV19,few,14,TGTGCCAGTCAAGGTGGGGGTTACAATCAGCCCCAGCATTTT,CASQGGGYNQPQHF
TRBJ2-2,TRBD1,TRBV19,NA,15,TGTGCCAGCGACCCGGGACAGGGAAACACCGGGGAGCTGTTTTTT,CASDPGQGNTGELFF
TRBJ1-2,NA,TRBV14,few,14,TGTGCCAGCAGCCAAGGGACAGCGAACTATGGCTACACCTTC,CASSQGTANYGYTF
TRBJ2-2,TRBD1,TRBV10-3,few,13,TGTGCCGTCAGGGACAGGGGCACCGGGGAGCTGTTTTTT,CAVRDRGTGELFF
TRBJ2-5,NA,TRBV7-6,NA,13,TGTGCCAGCAGCTCAGCAACAGGGGGGGCCCAGTACTTC,CASSSATGGAQYF
TRBJ2-1,TRBD2,TRBV5-1,few,17,TGCGCCAGCAGCTACCCAATAGCGGGGAGCTCCTACAATGAGCAGTTCTTC,CASSYPIAGSSYNEQFF
TRBJ1-1,TRBD1,TRBV13,NA,18,TGTGCCAGCAGCTGGGGGCGGGACAGGTTGAGAATGAACACTGAAGCTTTCTTT,CASSWGRDRLRMNTEAFF
TRBJ1-4,NA,TRBV5-1,NA,14,TGTGCCAGCAGCTTCAACAGGCGAGTGGAAAAACTGTTTTTT,CASSFNRRVEKLFF
TRBJ2-1,TRBD2,TRBV4-1,once,20,TGCGCCAGCAGCCAACTAGCGGGGGTGCAGGGTGTGGGGAGAAACAATGAGCAGTTCTTC,CASSQLAGVQGVGRNNEQFF
TRBJ2-7,TRBD2,TRBV7-8,NA,18,TGTGCCAGCAGCTGGGGACTAGCGGGGAATCTCTTAAACTACGAGCAGTACTTC,CASSWGLAGNLLNYEQYF
TRBJ2-7,NA,TRBV5-6,NA,13,TGTGCCAGCAGCTTAGACCCTTCCTACGAGCAGTACTTC,CASSLDPSYEQYF
TRBJ2-5,NA,TRBV29-1,few,11,TGCAGCGTTGATTGGGCAGAGACCCAGTACTTC,CSVDWAETQYF
TRBJ2-3,TRBD1,TRBV11-2,NA,16,TGTGCCAGCAGCACCACAGGGGACGCCACCGCAGATACGCAGTATTTT,CASSTTGDATADTQYF
TRBJ1-1,NA,TRBV6-4,NA,15,TGTGCCAGCAGTGTTACAGCCTCCACGGACACTGAAGCTTTCTTT,CASSVTASTDTEAFF
TRBJ1-5,NA,TRBV6-5,few,14,TGTGCCAGCAGTTACAAGGGATGGGGTCAGCCCCAGCATTTT,CASSYKGWGQPQHF
TRBJ1-1,NA,TRBV7-9,few,11,TGTGCCAGCAGCTTACGGCCTCAAGCTTTCTTT,CASSLRPQAFF
TRBJ1-4,TRBD1,TRBV29-1,NA,13,TGCAGCGTTGGGGGACAGGGGCATGAAAAACTGTTTTTT,CSVGGQGHEKLFF
TRBJ2-7,NA,TRBV14,once,14,TGTGCCAGCAGCCCAGCAATTAGGATTTACGAGCAGTACTTC,CASSPAIRIYEQYF
TRBJ2-1,TRBD1,TRBV5-6,NA,14,TGTGCCAGCAGCTTGGATACAGGGGACAATGAGCAGTTCTTC,CASSLDTGDNEQFF
TRBJ1-3,NA,TRBV20-1,NA,10,TGCAGTGCCGCTGGAAACACCATATATTTT,CSAAGNTIYF
TRBJ1-2,NA,TRBV7-9,NA,19,TGTGCCAGCGGCCCCCAAATACGAGACAGCGCTATGAGGAACTATGGCTACACCTTC,CASGPQIRDSAMRNYGYTF
TRBJ1-1,NA,TRBV29-1,NA,15,TGCAGCGCTAGCGGGGGGAGAGTTTTGAACACTGAAGCTTTCTTT,CSASGGRVLNTEAFF
TRBJ2-2,NA,TRBV6-5,NA,13,TGTGCCAGTGCAGGGGCCACTACCGGGGAGCTGTTTTTT,CASAGATTGELFF
TRBJ1-6,NA,TRBV19,NA,14,TGTGCCAGTAAGGTCAGGGACTATAATTCACCCCTCCACTTT,CASKVRDYNSPLHF
TRBJ2-7,NA,TRBV11-2,NA,15,TGTGCCAGCAGCTTCGAAGGGGGTGGATCCTACGAGCAGTACTTC,CASSFEGGGSYEQYF
TRBJ2-5,TRBD1,TRBV30,NA,14,TGTGCCTGGTGGGACAGGGGGCGCGTGGAGACCCAGTACTTC,CAWWDRGRVETQYF
TRBJ1-5,NA,TRBV4-2,few,15,TGTGCCAGCAGCCAAGAGGGCCAGGGAGCTCAGCCCCAGCATTTT,CASSQEGQGAQPQHF
TRBJ2-5,TRBD1,TRBV5-1,NA,16,TGCGCCAGCAGCTTGGCCCTAAGACAGGGAAGGGAGACCCAGTACTTC,CASSLALRQGRETQYF
TRBJ1-1,TRBD1,TRBV5-6,few,13,TGTGCCAGCAGCCGGACAGGGAACACTGAAGCTTTCTTT,CASSRTGNTEAFF
TRBJ1-2,NA,TRBV6-1,few,15,TGTGCCAGCAGTGAAGCCCCGGGAAGTTTCTATGGCTACACCTTC,CASSEAPGSFYGYTF
TRBJ1-2,TRBD1,TRBV7-9,few,14,TGTGCCAGCAGCCGCGGACAGGGGGCAAGTGGCTACACCTTC,CASSRGQGASGYTF
TRBJ1-6,NA,TRBV19,NA,13,TGTGCCAGTAGTATACGAAGGGACTCACCCCTCCACTTT,CASSIRRDSPLHF
TRBJ1-2,NA,TRBV30,NA,13,TGTGCCTGGAGTTACGTAGCCAACTATGGCTACACCTTC,CAWSYVANYGYTF